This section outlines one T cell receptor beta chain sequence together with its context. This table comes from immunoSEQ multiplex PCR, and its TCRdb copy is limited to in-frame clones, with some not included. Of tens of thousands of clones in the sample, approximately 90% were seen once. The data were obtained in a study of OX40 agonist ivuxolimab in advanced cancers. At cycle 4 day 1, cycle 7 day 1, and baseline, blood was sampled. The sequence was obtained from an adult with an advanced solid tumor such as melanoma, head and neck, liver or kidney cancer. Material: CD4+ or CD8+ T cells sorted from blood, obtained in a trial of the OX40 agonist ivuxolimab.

CDR3 sequence reads: CASSLVGGHPYF. The DNA for the CDR3 is TGTGCCAGCAGCTTAGTAGGGGGACATCCGTACTTC. This sequence joins TRBV7-2 and TRBJ2-7, with D tentatively TRBD1 (6 bases). In germline, CDR1 is SGHTA, CDR2 FQGNSA. Between the trimmed V and J ends, which lost 1 base and 12 bases, there was a span of 13 bases. CDR3 size: 12 residues.